This entry is about one T cell receptor (beta chain). No antigen is known for it. The data are from a study of a mutant IDH1 vaccine in newly diagnosed glioma. For the study at large: Across weeks 1, 3, 5, 7, 11, 15, 19 and 23, patients received a vaccination each time, eight in all.

The CDR3 covers 13 residues. After removal of 4 bases from V and 8 bases from J, the junction contained 4 bases not matched to a gene. The germline CDR1 and CDR2 sequences are GTSNPN and SVGIG (reference sequence). As for time point: week 23, last vaccination. Vaccination comprised doses that each held 300 ug of mutant IDH1 20-mer peptide, plus topical imiquimod. Method: immunoSEQ multiplex PCR; TCRdb's copy keeps in-frame clones and lacks some. The table shows roughly 74,000 clones, with around 85% occurring only once. The specimen was PBMCs, collected from a glioma patient whose treatment included an IDH1 peptide vaccine. This chain uses TRBV30 with TRBJ2-1; 11 nucleotides agree with TRBD2. The clonotype was recovered from a woman in her fifties or sixties with glioma. CDR3: CAWISGRAHEQFF. Here the CDR3 DNA reads TGTGCCTGGATTAGCGGGAGGGCCCATGAGCAGTTCTTC.